The clone carrying this T cell receptor (beta chain) came up many times. As yet, its antigen is unknown. The CDR3 length is 15 residues. The germline gives CDR1 SGHDN, CDR2 FVKESK. V shed 5 bases, J shed 5 bases, and the junction held 8 bases outside the gene matches. Preparation of TCR beta libraries was done by quantitative 5'-RACE with molecular barcodes. MiXCR was run by TCRdb on the 5' RACE reads, yielding one entry per CDR3 protein. The data hold approximately 100,000 distinct CDR3 sequences, with 7.5% to 9% observed a single time. The source of the sample is a study of CD8 T cells in ankylosing spondylitis. Study results and caveats: A CD8+ phenotype characterized the disease-linked clones, which were relatively rare in peripheral blood. Both synovial fluid and blood in reactive arthritis had previously been reported to carry some motif variants. Disease-associated clones were reportedly significantly overrepresented in matched ankylosing spondylitis synovial fluid.

Sequences were obtained from blood, either unsorted or a sorted T cell fraction (not recorded which). The origin of this receptor is a male donor with ankylosing spondylitis or in good health (not recorded which). The chain uses TRBV14 and TRBJ1-4, with 7 bases identical to TRBD1. The CDR3 DNA sequence: TGTGCCAGCAGCTCCGGACAGGCTAGAAATGAAAAACTGTTTTTT. The encoded protein is CASSSGQARNEKLFF.